This T cell receptor beta chain was captured by sequencing in a study of lymphopenia after photon versus proton radiotherapy (dated 2019 in TCRdb). Background on the whole study: The immunological effects of photon versus proton radiation therapy were compared in patients with gastrointestinal tumors who developed high-grade lymphopenia. The goal of the study was to describe how the two radiation modalities differ in their effects on the immune system. A cohort of some 21 patients with gastrointestinal tumors who received either photon or proton therapy and subsequently developed lymphopenia was included.

In regard to this clone: No cognate antigen has been identified for it. No much larger clonotype is one base removed from it; base qualities were not supplied.

In the germline V gene, CDR1 corresponds to KGHSH and CDR2 to LQKENI. CDR3 length: 16 amino acids, cysteine to phenylalanine. Kept here is only the CDR3 DNA, which spans 48 bases and is read in frame from base 1. V is pruned by 1 base and J by 3 bases, leaving 4 bases of the junction without a gene match. The library was produced with the immunoSEQ multiplex PCR assay. Deep sequencing of rearranged TCR beta loci, alongside multiparametric flow cytometry, was used to profile T cell repertoires. Here the immuneACCESS table is served through TCRdb, limited to in-frame sequences with V and J called. Missing clones are a known gap in these copies; in checked studies unresolved V genes cover under half, and the rest lacks a known reason. The sample yields roughly 6,500 clones; about 89% were counted once. The leading ten clones occupy 8.5% to 14% of the sample. Overall study outcomes, separate from this receptor: Relative stability during treatment was observed in proton-treated patients, whereas loss of naive T cells and TCR diversity and gain of effector/memory populations were observed in photon-treated patients. The survival association was assessed only in patients who died, and better survival with proton therapy was presented by the authors as a possibility rather than a demonstrated result. Across the cohort, a larger post-nadir drop in TCR diversity was inversely correlated with overall survival time among patients who died. After the lymphocyte count nadir, oligoclonal expansion, especially of CD8+ Temra cells, was observed in photon-treated repertoires, and the drop in diversity was driven by this expansion.

Recombination linked TRBV18 to TRBJ2-2; 8 junctional bases match TRBD1. This TCR was sampled from a man in his 60s with cholangiocarcinoma. The input for sequencing was peripheral blood, taken from a patient treated with photon-based radiotherapy. The nucleotide sequence is given as TGTGCCAGCTCACCACAGGGACAGGTGTACACCGGGGAGCTGTTTTTT. This translates into CASSPQGQVYTGELFF.